This entry lists 17 T cell receptor beta chains sequenced from one sample in a study of shared clonotypes between healthy human individuals. TCRdb's table, derived via immunoSEQ multiplex PCR, lists solely in-frame clones and lacks some. Counted here are around 1.5 million clones, 95% to 99% occurring once; the ten biggest clones make up around 0.45%. The sequenced material came from naive CD4+ T cells sorted from blood. Subset described: CD45RA+ positively selected. These receptors all come from a man aged 25-40 years in good health.

This clone showed up just once. V and J are TRBV10-3 and TRBJ2-2; D not resolved. Trimming cost V 3 bases and J 1 base, with 6 bases left between them. The CDR3 has 14 amino acids. Germline lookup yields CDR1 ENHRY and CDR2 SYGVKD. CDR3 sequence (DNA): TGTGCCATCAGTGACCCTTGGAACACCGGGGAGCTGTTTTTT. Protein product: CAISDPWNTGELFF.

The CDR3 sequence is CASSLVGTGVTDTQYF. In nucleotides, the CDR3 is TGCGCCAGCAGCTTGGTCGGGACAGGGGTCACAGATACGCAGTATTTT. The chain is built from TRBV5-1 and TRBJ2-3, with TRBD1 matching over 10 bases. This CDR3 comprises 16 residues. In germline, CDR1 is SGHRS, CDR2 YFSETQ. V dropped 0 bases and J dropped 2; count of bases not matched to a gene: 3.

CDR3 in amino acids: CASSPKVGDRGPNYGYTF. The CDR3 nucleotides are TGCGCCAGCAGCCCGAAAGTAGGGGACAGGGGGCCTAACTATGGCTACACCTTC. The rearrangement links TRBV5-1 to TRBJ1-2; TRBD1 matches at 12 bases. This CDR3 spans 18 amino acids. The germline V gene has CDR1 SGHRS and CDR2 YFSETQ. V shed 4 bases, J shed 0 bases, and the junction held 10 bases outside the gene matches. Full variable domain (missing parts from reference TRBV5-1 and TRBJ1-2): KAGVTQTPRYLIKTRGQQVTLSCSPISGHRSVSWYQQTPGQGLQFLFEYFSETQRNKGNFPGRFSGRQFSNSRSEMNVSTLELGDSALYLCASSPKVGDRGPNYGYTFGSGTRLTVV.

The rearrangement links TRBV5-1 to TRBJ2-2; tentative D call: TRBD2 (6 bases). Germline V gives CDR1 SGHRS, CDR2 YFSETQ. The CDR3 consists of 14 residues. The V and J ends lost 4 bases and 2 bases respectively, with 9 bases between them. The CDR3 sequence: CASSRLENTGELFF. The CDR3 DNA follows: TGCGCCAGCAGCCGACTAGAAAACACCGGGGAGCTGTTTTTT.

The chain links TRBV7-8 to TRBJ2-6; tentative D call: TRBD1 (5 bases). The CDR3 loop spans 16 amino acids. The ends were cut back, 3 bases at V and 0 bases at J, with 9 bases in the middle. In germline, CDR1 is SGHVS, CDR2 FQNEAQ. This CDR3 reads CASSFQGTSGANVLTF. The DNA for the CDR3 is TGTGCCAGCAGCTTCCAGGGTACCTCTGGGGCCAACGTCCTGACTTTC.

V gene TRBV28 combines with J gene TRBJ2-7; TRBD2 matches at 9 bases. After removal of 6 bases from V and 3 bases from J, the junction contained 6 bases not matched to a gene. Germline CDR1 and CDR2: MDHEN and SYDVKM. The CDR3 runs 14 residues. The CDR3 bases are TGTGCCAGCAGATCGACTAGCGGATTCTACGAGCAGTACTTC. This codes for CASRSTSGFYEQYF.

This chain links TRBV29-1 with TRBJ2-7; the D is unclear. Germline-derived CDR1 and CDR2 are SQVTM and ANQGSEA. The CDR3 extends over 12 amino acids. V lost 8 bases and J 5 bases, leaving 16 bases between the germline ends. CDR3 protein: CSTGYSIHEQYF. The CDR3 region has the DNA TGCAGCACCGGCTACAGCATACACGAGCAGTACTTC.

In DNA, the CDR3 is TGCGCCAGCAGCGTGCAGGGGACAGGGGGAAACACCATATATTTT. The encoded protein is CASSVQGTGGNTIYF. The gene calls are TRBV5-1 and TRBJ1-3, with 9 bases that match TRBD1. Trimming removed 4 bases from V and 4 bases from J; junction bases left unmatched: 6. Per germline, CDR1 SGHRS and CDR2 YFSETQ. The CDR3 totals 15 residues.

The chain combines TRBV5-1 with TRBJ2-3; 8 bases agree with TRBD2. The V segment lost 0 bases and the J segment 6 bases; nucleotides outside the gene matches: 9. Germline loops: CDR1 SGHRS, CDR2 YFSETQ. The CDR3 is 16 amino acids. The CDR3 region is CASSLAIAGGIDTQYF. The DNA for the CDR3 is TGCGCCAGCAGCTTGGCCATCGCGGGAGGAATCGATACGCAGTATTTT.

This rearrangement joins TRBV5-1 to TRBJ1-4, with D possibly matching TRBD1 (6 bases). The CDR3 spans 15 residues. Germline-derived CDR1 and CDR2 are SGHRS and YFSETQ. V lost 0 bases to trimming and J lost 5 bases, with 11 bases between them. DNA of the CDR3: TGCGCCAGCAGCTTGGCGGCAGGGGTGAATGAAAAACTGTTTTTT. Its protein is CASSLAAGVNEKLFF.

The rearrangement joins TRBV2 to TRBJ2-1; D not certain. CDR1 is SNHLY and CDR2 is FYNNEI in the germline V gene. The CDR3 covers 14 residues. V was cut by 4 bases and J by 8 bases, with 15 bases left in between. Here the CDR3 reads CASSGRSQAYEQFF. The CDR3 DNA is TGTGCCAGCAGTGGGAGAAGCCAGGCTTATGAGCAGTTCTTC. Combining the CDR3 with reference TRBV2 and TRBJ2-1 gives the whole variable domain EPEVTQTPSHQVTQMGQEVILRCVPISNHLYFYWYRQILGQKVEFLVSFYNNEISEKSEIFDDQFSVERPDGSNFTLKIRSTKLEDSAMYFCASSGRSQAYEQFFGPGTRLTVL.

V usage is TRBV10-3 and J usage is TRBJ2-5; weak D call: TRBD1 (5 bases). The ends were cut back, 7 bases at V and 1 base at J, with 10 bases in the middle. The CDR3 is made up of 13 amino acids. Germline V lookup: CDR1 ENHRY, CDR2 SYGVKD. The CDR3 spells CAITRGAQETQYF. The CDR3 nucleotides are TGTGCCATCACTCGTGGGGCCCAAGAGACCCAGTACTTC.

The chain is built from TRBV7-9 and TRBJ2-5; D is ambiguous. Between the trimmed V and J ends, which lost 4 bases and 2 bases, there was a span of 14 bases. Germline V CDR1 and CDR2: SEHNR, FQNEAQ (reference sequence). This CDR3 contains 15 residues. Here the CDR3 reads CASSWSPRRQETQYF. Here the CDR3 DNA reads TGTGCCAGCAGCTGGAGCCCAAGACGGCAAGAGACCCAGTACTTC.

This clone occurred once. The chain recombines TRBV29-1 with TRBJ2-2, with unresolved D. The CDR3 is 13 amino acids. The V end lost 2 bases, the J end lost 5 bases, and 9 bases lay between the germline ends. Germline V gene sequence: CDR1 SQVTM, CDR2 ANQGSEA. This CDR3 is CSVEYSQTGELFF. The CDR3 DNA follows: TGCAGCGTTGAATACAGCCAGACCGGGGAGCTGTTTTTT.

This sequence joins TRBV4-3 and TRBJ2-5; D ambiguous. Germline V gene data show CDR1 as LGHNA and CDR2 as YSLEER. This CDR3 region has 14 residues. V was trimmed by 0 bases and J by 2 bases, leaving 7 bases between them. The CDR3 loop is CASSQDRWQETQYF. Written as DNA, the CDR3 is TGCGCCAGCAGCCAAGATAGATGGCAAGAGACCCAGTACTTC.

The genes are TRBV28 and TRBJ2-3, with D possibly matching TRBD2 (6 bases). This CDR3 spans 16 amino acids. CDR1 is MDHEN and CDR2 is SYDVKM in the germline V gene. V was clipped by 4 bases and J by 1 base, with 15 bases between them. This chain's CDR3 is CASSSPWGEGTDTQYF. The CDR3 region has the DNA TGTGCCAGCAGTTCCCCGTGGGGGGAGGGCACAGATACGCAGTATTTT.

The table lists this clone with a count of one. V gene TRBV7-8 combines with J gene TRBJ1-4; the D gene is possibly TRBD1 (6 bases). CDR3 length equals 14 residues. The germline V gene encodes CDR1 SGHVS and CDR2 FQNEAQ. With 6 bases removed from V and 7 bases from J, the gap between germline ends came to 15 bases. The CDR3 here is CASRNSQGFEKLFF. In nucleotides, the CDR3 is TGTGCCAGCAGAAACTCACAGGGTTTTGAAAAACTGTTTTTT.